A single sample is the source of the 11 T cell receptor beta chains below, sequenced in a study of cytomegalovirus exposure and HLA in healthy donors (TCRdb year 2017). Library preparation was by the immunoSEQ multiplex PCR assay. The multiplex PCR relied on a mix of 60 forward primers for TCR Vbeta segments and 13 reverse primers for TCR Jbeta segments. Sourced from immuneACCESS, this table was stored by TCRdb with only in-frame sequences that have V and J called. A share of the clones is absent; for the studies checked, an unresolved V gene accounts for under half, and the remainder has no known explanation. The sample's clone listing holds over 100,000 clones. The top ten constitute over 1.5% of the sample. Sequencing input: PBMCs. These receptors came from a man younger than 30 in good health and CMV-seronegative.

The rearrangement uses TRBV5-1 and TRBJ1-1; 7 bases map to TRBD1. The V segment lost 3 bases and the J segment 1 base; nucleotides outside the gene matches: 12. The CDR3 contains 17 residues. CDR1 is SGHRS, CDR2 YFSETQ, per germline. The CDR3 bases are TGCGCCAGCAGCTCCGTAGACACCCAGGGGGGGAACACTGAAGCTTTCTTT. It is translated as CASSSVDTQGGNTEAFF.

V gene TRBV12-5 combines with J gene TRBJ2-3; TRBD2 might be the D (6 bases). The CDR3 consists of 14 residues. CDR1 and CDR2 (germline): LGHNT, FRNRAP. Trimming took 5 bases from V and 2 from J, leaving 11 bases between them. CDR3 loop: CASGPGTHTDTQYF. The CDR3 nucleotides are TGTGCTAGTGGTCCCGGGACTCACACAGATACGCAGTATTTT.

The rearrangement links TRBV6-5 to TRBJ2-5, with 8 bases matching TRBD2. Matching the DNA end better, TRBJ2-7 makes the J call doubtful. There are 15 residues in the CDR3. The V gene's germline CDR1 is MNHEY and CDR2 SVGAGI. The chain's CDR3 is CASSYSSGSFLEQYF. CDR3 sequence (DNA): TGTGCCAGCAGTTACTCAAGCGGGAGTTTTCTCGAGCAGTACTTC.

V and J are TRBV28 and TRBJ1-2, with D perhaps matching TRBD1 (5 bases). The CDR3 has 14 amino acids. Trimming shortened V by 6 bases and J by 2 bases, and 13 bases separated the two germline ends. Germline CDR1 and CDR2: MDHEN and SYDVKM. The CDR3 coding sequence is TGTGCCAGCAGGCCCGGAGGGGCCAACTATGGCTACACCTTC. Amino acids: CASRPGGANYGYTF.

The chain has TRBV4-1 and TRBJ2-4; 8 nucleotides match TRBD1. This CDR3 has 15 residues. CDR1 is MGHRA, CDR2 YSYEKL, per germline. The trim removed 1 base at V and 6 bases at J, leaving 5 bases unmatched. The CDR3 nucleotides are TGCGCCAGCAGCCAAGCAGGGGGCGCGGTAAACATTCAGTACTTC. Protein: CASSQAGGAVNIQYF.

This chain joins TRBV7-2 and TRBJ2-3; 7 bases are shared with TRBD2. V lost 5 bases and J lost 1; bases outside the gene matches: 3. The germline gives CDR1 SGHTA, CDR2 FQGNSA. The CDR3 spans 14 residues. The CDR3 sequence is CASSTSGGTDTQYF. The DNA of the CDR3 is TGTGCCAGCAGCACCAGCGGGGGCACAGATACGCAGTATTTT.

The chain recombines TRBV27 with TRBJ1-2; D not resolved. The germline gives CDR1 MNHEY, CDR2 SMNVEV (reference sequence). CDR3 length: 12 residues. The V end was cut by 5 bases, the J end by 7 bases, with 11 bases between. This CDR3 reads CASSASGSGYTF. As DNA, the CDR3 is TGTGCCAGCAGTGCCTCCGGGAGTGGCTACACCTTC.

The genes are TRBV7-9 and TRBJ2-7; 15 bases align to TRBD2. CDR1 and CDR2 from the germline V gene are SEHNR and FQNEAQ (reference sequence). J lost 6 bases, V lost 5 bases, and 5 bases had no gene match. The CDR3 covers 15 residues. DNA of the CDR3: TGTGCCAGCAGCCCGGGGACTAGCGGGGGGACCGAGCAGTACTTC. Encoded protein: CASSPGTSGGTEQYF.

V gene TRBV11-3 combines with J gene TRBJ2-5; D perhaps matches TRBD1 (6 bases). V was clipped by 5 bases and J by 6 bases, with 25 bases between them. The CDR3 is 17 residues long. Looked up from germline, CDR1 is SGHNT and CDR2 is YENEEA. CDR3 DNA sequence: TGTGCCAGCAGCGAACGAAGACAGGCCACGGGTCGCCAGACCCAGTACTTC. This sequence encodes CASSERRQATGRQTQYF.

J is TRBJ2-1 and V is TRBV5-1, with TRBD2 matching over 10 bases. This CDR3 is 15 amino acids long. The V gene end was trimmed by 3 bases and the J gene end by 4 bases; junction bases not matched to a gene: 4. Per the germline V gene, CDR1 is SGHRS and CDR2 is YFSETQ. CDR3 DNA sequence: TGCGCCAGCAGCTCAACTAGCGGGAATTACAATGAGCAGTTCTTC. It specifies CASSSTSGNYNEQFF.

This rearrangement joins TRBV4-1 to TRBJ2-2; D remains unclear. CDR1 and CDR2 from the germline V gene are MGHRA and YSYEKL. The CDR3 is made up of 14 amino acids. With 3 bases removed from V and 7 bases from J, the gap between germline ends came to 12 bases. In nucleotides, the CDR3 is TGCGCCAGCAGCCATTTAGGAGACCGCGGGGAGCTGTTTTTT. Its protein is CASSHLGDRGELFF.